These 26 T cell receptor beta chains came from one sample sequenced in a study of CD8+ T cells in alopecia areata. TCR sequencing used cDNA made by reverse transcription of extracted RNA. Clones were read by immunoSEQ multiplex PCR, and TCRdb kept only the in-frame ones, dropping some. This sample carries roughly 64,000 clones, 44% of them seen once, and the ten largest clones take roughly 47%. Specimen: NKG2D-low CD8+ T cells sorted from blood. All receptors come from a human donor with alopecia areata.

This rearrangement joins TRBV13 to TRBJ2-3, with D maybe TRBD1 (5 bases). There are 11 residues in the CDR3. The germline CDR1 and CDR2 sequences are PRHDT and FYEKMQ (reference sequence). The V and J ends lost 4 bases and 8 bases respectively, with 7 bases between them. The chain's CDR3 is CASSSGPTQYF. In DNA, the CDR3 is TGTGCCAGCAGCTCAGGGCCTACGCAGTATTTT.

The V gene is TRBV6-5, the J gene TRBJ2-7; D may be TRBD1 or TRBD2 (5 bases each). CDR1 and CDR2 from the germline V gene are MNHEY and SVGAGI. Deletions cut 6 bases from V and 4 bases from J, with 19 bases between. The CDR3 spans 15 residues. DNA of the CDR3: TGTGCCAGCAGCTCAGAGAGGGGAATAATGTACGAGCAGTACTTC. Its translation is CASSSERGIMYEQYF.

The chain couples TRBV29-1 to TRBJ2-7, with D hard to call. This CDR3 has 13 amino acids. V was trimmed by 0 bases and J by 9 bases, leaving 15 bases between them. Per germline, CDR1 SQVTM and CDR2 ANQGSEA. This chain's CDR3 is CSVEDEKATGQYF. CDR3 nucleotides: TGCAGCGTTGAAGATGAAAAAGCGACGGGGCAGTACTTC.

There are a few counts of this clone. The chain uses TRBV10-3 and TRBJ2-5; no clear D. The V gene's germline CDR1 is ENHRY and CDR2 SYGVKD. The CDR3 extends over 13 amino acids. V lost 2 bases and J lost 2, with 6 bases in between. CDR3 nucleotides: TGTGCCATCAGTGAGCTCAGACAAGAGACCCAGTACTTC. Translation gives CAISELRQETQYF.

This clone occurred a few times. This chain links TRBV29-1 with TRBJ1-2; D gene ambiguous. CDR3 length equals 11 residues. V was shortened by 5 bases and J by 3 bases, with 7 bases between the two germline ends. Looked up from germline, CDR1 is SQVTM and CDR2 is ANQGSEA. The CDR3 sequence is CSVPWDYGYTF. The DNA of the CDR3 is TGCAGCGTTCCGTGGGACTATGGCTACACCTTC.

The CDR3 DNA sequence: TGCGCCAGCAGCTCCACAATTCCCTACGAGCAGTACTTC. Translating it yields CASSSTIPYEQYF. V is TRBV4-1 and J is TRBJ2-7; the D is unclear. CDR3 length: 13 amino acids. Looked up from germline, CDR1 is MGHRA and CDR2 is YSYEKL. Trimming pared 5 bases from V and 2 bases from J, leaving 10 bases between.

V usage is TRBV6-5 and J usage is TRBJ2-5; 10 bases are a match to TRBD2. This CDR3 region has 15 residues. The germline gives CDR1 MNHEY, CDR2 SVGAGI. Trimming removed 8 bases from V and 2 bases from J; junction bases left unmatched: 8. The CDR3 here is CASSSWTSGQETQYF. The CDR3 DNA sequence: TGTGCCAGCTCAAGTTGGACTAGCGGACAAGAGACCCAGTACTTC.

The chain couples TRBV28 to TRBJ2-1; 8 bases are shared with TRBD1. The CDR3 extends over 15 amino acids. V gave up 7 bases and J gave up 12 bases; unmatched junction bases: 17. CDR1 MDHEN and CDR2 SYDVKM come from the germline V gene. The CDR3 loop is CASIQGAGYNEWQFF. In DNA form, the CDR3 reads TGTGCCAGCATCCAGGGGGCGGGCTACAATGAGTGGCAGTTCTTC. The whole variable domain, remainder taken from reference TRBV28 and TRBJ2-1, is DVKVTQSSRYLVKRTGEKVFLECVQDMDHENMFWYRQDPGLGLRLIYFSYDVKMKEKGDIPEGYSVSREKKERFSLILESASTNQTSMYLCASIQGAGYNEWQFFGPGTRLTVL.

The CDR3 spells CASSESGYEQFF. The DNA of the CDR3 is TGTGCCAGCAGTGAATCGGGGTATGAGCAGTTCTTC. The rearrangement joins TRBV2 to TRBJ2-1, with D possibly TRBD2 on 5 matching bases. This CDR3 spans 12 amino acids. Germline V gene data show CDR1 as SNHLY and CDR2 as FYNNEI. Trimming pared 2 bases from V and 8 bases from J, leaving 7 bases between.

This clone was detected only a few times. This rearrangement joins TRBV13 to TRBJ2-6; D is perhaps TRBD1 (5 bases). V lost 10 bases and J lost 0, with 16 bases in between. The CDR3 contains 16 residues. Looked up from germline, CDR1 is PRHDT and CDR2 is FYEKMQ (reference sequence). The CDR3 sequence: CATAADRPSGANVLTF. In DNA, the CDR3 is TGTGCCACGGCAGCCGACAGACCCTCTGGGGCCAACGTCCTGACTTTC.

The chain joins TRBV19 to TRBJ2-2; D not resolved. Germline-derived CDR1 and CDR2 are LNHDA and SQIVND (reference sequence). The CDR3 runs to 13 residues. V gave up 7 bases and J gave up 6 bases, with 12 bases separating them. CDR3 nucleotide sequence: TGTGCCAGTACCCACAACGTACCCGGGGAGCTGTTTTTT. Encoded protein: CASTHNVPGELFF. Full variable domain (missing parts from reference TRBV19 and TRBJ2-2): DGGITQSPKYLFRKEGQNVTLSCEQNLNHDAMYWYRQDPGQGLRLIYYSQIVNDFQKGDIAEGYSVSREKKESFPLTVTSAQKNPTAFYLCASTHNVPGELFFGEGSRLTVL.

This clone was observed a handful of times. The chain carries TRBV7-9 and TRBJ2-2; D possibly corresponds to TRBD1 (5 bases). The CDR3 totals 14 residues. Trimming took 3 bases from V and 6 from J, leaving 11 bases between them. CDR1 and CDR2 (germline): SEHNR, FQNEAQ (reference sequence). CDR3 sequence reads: CASSLGQGSGELFF. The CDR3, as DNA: TGTGCCAGCAGCTTGGGGCAGGGATCCGGGGAGCTGTTTTTT.

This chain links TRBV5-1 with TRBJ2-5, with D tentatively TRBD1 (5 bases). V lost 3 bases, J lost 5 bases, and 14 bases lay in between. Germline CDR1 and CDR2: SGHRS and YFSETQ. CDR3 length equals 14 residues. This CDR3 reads CASSYDSSWETQYF. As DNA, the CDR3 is TGCGCCAGCAGCTACGACAGTTCGTGGGAGACCCAGTACTTC.

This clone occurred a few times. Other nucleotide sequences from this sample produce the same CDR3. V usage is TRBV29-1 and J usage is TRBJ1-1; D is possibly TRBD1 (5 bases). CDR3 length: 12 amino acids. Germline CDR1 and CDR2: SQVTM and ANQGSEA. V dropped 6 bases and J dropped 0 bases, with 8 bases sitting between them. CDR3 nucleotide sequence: TGCAGCGTAAGCAGGGTGAACACTGAAGCTTTCTTT. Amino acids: CSVSRVNTEAFF.

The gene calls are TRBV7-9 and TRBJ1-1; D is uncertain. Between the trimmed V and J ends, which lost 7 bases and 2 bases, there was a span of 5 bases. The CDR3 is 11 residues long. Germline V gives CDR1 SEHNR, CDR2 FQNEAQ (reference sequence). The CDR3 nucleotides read TGTGCCAGCAACGGAAACACTGAAGCTTTCTTT. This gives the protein CASNGNTEAFF.

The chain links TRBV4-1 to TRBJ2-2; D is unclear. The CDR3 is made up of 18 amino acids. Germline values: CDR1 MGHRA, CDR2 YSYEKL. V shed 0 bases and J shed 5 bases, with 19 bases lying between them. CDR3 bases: TGCGCCAGCAGCCAAGAAAGGGCTTGGGTTACGGAGACCGGGGAGCTGTTTTTT. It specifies CASSQERAWVTETGELFF.

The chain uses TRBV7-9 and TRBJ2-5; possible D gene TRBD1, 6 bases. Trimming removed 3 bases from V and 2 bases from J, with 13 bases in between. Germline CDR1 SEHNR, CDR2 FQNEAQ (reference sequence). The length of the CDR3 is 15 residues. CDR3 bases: TGTGCCAGCAGCTTCGTAGGGGGACATCAAGAGACCCAGTACTTC. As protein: CASSFVGGHQETQYF. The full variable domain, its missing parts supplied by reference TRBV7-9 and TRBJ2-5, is DTGVSQNPRHKITKRGQNVTFRCDPISEHNRLYWYRQTLGQGPEFLTYFQNEAQLEKSRLLSDRFSAERPKGSFSTLEIQRTEQGDSAMYLCASSFVGGHQETQYFGPGTRLLVL.

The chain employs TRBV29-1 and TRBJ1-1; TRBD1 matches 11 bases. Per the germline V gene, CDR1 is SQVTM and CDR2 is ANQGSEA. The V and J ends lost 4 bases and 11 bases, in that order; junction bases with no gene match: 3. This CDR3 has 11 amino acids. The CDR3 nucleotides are TGCAGCGTTGGGACAGGGGGCCGGGCTTTCTTT. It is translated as CSVGTGGRAFF.

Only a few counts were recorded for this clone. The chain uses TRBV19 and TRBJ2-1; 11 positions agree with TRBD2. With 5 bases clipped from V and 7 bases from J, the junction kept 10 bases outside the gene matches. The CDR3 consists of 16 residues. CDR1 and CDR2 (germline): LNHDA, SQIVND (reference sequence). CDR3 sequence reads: CASSPKLAGEGNEQFF. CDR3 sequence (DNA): TGTGCCAGTAGTCCCAAACTAGCGGGAGAGGGGAATGAGCAGTTCTTC.

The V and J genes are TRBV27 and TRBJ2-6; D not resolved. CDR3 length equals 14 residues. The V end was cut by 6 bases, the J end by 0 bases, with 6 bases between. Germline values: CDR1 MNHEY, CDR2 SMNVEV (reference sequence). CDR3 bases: TGTGCCAGCAGGAAGAGCTCTGGGGCCAACGTCCTGACTTTC. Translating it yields CASRKSSGANVLTF.

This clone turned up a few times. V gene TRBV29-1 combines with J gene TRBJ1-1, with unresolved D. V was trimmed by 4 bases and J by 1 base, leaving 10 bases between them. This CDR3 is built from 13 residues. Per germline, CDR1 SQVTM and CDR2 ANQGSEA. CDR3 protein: CSVVEGTNTEAFF. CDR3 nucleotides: TGCAGCGTTGTAGAGGGCACGAACACTGAAGCTTTCTTT.

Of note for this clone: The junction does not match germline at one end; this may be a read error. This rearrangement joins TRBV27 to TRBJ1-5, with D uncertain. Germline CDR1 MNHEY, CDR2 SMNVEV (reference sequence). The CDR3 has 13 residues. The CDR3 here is CASSLFLHQPQHF. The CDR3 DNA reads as TGTGCCAGCAGTTTATTCCTCCATCAACCCCAGCATTTT.

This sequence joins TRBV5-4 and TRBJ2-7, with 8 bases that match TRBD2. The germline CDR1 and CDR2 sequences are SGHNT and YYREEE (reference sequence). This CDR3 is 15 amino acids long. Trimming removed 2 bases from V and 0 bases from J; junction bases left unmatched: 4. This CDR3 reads CASSFSGGASYEQYF. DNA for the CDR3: TGTGCCAGCAGCTTTTCGGGGGGGGCCTCCTACGAGCAGTACTTC.

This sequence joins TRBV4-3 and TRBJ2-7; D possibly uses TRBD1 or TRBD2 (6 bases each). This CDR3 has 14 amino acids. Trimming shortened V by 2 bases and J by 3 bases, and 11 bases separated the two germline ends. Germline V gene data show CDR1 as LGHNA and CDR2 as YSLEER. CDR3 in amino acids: CASSQTRGGYEQYF. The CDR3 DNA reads TGCGCCAGCAGCCAAACCAGGGGAGGCTACGAGCAGTACTTC.

The CDR3 spells CASSSSLYEQYF. The CDR3 DNA reads TGTGCCAGCAGTTCAAGCCTTTACGAGCAGTACTTC. The chain recombines TRBV27 with TRBJ2-7; no clear D. The CDR3 totals 12 residues. Germline V gene lookup returns CDR1 MNHEY and CDR2 SMNVEV (reference sequence). V was pared by 4 bases and J by 4 bases, with 8 bases between.

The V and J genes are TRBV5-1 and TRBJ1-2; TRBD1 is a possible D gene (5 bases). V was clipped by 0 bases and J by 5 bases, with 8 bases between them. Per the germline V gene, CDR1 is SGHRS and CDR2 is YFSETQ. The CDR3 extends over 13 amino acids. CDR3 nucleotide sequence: TGCGCCAGCAGCTTGGGAAGGGGATATGGCTACACCTTC. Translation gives CASSLGRGYGYTF.